This T cell receptor beta chain was found in a study of CD8 T cells in Susac syndrome. The CDR3 consists of 21 residues. Germline CDR1 reads LGHNT; CDR2 reads FRNRAP. The V and J ends lost 2 bases and 2 bases, in that order; junction bases with no gene match: 17. RNA in amounts of roughly 0.5 to 1 ug was reverse transcribed with random hexamers. TCRdb used MiXCR to reprocess the immunoSEQ multiplex PCR reads, holding one entry per CDR3 protein. The sample records around 280,000 distinct CDR3 sequences, about 92% being singletons. The chain links TRBV12-5 to TRBJ2-1, with 11 bases that match TRBD2. The sequencing sample was made of CD4+ T cells from PBMCs. The sequence was obtained from a human donor with multiple sclerosis. The DNA of the CDR3 is TGTGCTAGTGGTTTGAAACCGTTCGGTGGTAGCGGGGGGGCTGCCTACAATGAGCAGTTCTTC. Translating gives CASGLKPFGGSGGAAYNEQFF.